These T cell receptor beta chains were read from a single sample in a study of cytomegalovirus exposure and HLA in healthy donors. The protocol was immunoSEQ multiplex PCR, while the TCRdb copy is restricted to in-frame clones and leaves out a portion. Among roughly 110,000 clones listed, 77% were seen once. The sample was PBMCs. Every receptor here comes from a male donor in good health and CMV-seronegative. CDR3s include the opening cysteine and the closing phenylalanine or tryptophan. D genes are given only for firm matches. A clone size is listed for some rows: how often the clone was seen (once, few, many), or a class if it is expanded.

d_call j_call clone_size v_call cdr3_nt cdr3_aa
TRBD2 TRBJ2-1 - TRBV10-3 TGTGCCATCAGGCCAGGTGCGGGAGGAATAGGCAATGAGCAGTTCTTC CAIRPGAGGIGNEQFF
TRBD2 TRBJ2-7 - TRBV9 TGTGCCAGCAGCGTAGGTCTAGCGGGCGACGAGCAGTACTTC CASSVGLAGDEQYF
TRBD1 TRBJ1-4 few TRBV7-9 TGTGCCAGCAGCGCGGACGGGACAGGTCATGAAAAACTGTTTTTT CASSADGTGHEKLFF
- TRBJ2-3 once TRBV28 TGTGCCAGCAGTCCTAACCGGGTCGGTAGCACAGATACGCAGTATTTT CASSPNRVGSTDTQYF
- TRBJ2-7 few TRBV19 TGTGCCAGTAGTATCCCGCCTCTTAACAGGGCCTACGAGCAGTACTTC CASSIPPLNRAYEQYF
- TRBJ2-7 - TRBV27 TGTGCCACAACCCCTGGGGGCTCCTACGGGCAGTACTTC CATTPGGSYGQYF
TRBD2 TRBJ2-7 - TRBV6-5 TGTGCCAGCAAGGCTGGCGGGAGGCGCTACGAGCAGTACTTC CASKAGGRRYEQYF
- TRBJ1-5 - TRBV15 TGTGCCACCAGTCATGGGCGAGGCAATCAGCCCCAGCATTTT CATSHGRGNQPQHF
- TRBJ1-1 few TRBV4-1 TGCGCCAGCAGCCATTACTTAAGGAGCACTGAAGCTTTCTTT CASSHYLRSTEAFF
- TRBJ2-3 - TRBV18 TGTGCCAGCTCACCGAGAGACACAGATACGCAGTATTTT CASSPRDTDTQYF
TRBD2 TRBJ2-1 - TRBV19 TGTGCCAGTAGTCAAATTGGAAGCGGGAGCTCCTACAATGAGCAGTTCTTC CASSQIGSGSSYNEQFF
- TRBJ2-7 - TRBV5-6 TGTGCCAGCAGCTCCAGGGGTAGGTCCTACGAGCAGTACTTC CASSSRGRSYEQYF
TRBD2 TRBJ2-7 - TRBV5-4 TGTGCCAGCAGCTTGGCGGGACTATCATCCTACGAGCAGTACTTC CASSLAGLSSYEQYF
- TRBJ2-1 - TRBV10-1 TGCGCCAGCAGTTTTTCTGGACAGAGCTCCTACAATGAGCAGTTCTTC CASSFSGQSSYNEQFF